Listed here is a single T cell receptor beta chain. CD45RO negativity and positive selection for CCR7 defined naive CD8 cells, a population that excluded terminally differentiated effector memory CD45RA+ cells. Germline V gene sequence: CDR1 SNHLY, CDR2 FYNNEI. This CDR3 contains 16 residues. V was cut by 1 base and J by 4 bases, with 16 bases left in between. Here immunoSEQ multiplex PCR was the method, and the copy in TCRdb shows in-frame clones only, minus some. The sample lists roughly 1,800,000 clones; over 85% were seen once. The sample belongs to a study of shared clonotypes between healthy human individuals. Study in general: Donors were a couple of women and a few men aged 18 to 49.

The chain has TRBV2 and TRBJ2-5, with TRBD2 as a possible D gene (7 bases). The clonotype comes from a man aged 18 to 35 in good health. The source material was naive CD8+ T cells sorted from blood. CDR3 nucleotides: TGTGCCAGCAGTGAAGTCGAGGGGGGGCCGGGAGAGACCCAGTACTTC. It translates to CASSEVEGGPGETQYF.